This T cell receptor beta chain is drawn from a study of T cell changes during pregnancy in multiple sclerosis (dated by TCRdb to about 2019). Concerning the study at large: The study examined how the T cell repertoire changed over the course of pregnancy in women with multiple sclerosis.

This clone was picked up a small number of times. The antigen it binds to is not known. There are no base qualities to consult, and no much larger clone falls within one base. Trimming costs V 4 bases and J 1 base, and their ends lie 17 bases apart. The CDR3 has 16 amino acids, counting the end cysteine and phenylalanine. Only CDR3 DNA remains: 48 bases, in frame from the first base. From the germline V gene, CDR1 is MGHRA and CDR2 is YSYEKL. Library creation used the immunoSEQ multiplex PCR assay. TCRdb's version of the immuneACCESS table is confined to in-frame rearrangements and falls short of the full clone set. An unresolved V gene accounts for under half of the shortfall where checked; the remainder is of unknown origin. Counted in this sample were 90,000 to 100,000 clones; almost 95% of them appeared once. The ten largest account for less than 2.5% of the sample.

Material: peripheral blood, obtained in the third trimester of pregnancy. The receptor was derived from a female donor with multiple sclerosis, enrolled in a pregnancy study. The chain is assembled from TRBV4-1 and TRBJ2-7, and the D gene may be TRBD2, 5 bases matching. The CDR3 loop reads CASSPSSRGGSYEQYF. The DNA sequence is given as TGCGCCAGCAGCCCCTCATCAAGAGGCGGGTCCTACGAGCAGTACTTC.